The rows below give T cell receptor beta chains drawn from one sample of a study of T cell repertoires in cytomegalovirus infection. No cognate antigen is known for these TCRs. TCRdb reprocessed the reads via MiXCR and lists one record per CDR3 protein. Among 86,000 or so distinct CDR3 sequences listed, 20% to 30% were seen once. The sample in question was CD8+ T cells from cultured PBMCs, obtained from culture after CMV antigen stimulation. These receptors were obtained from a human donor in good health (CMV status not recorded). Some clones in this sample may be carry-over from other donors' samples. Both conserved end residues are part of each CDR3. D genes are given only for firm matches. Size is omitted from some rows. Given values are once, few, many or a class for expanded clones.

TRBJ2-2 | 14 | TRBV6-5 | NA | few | TGTGCCAGCAGCGCGACTTATGGGACCGGGGAGCTGTTTTTT | CASSATYGTGELFF
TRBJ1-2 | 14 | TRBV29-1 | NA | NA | TGCAGCGTTGACCGTGGGGGGGGGGCGTCTGGCTACACCTTC | CSVDRGGGASGYTF
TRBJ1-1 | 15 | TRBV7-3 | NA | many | TGTGCCAGCAGCTTAATCCGACGGCAGAACACTGAAGCTTTCTTT | CASSLIRRQNTEAFF
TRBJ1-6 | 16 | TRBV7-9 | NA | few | TGTGCCAGCAGCTCCCGGACAGCCGAAAAGGATTCACCCCTCCACTTT | CASSSRTAEKDSPLHF
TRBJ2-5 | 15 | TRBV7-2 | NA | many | TGTGCCAGCACGGAGGGGGGTGGCTACCAAGAGACCCAGTACTTC | CASTEGGGYQETQYF
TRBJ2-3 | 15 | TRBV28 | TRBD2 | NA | TGTGCCAGCAGTTGGATTGCGGGAGGGGCAGATACGCAGTATTTT | CASSWIAGGADTQYF
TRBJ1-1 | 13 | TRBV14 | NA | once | TGTGCCAACAGCCAAGTGAGGGGACCTGAAGCTTTCTTT | CANSQVRGPEAFF
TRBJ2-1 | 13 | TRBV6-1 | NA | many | TGTGCCAGCAGTGAAGCGCTAGGGAATGAGCAGTTCTTC | CASSEALGNEQFF
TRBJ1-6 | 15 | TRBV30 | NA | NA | TGTGCCTGGAGTGTAAAGGGCCGCGTAGGATCACCCCTCCACTTT | CAWSVKGRVGSPLHF
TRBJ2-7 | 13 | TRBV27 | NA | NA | TGTGCCAGCAGTTTTGGAGGGGGGAACGAGCAGTACTTC | CASSFGGGNEQYF
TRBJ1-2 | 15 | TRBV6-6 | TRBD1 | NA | TGTGTCAGCAGCTTGAGGACAGGGATTTTCTATGGCTACACCTTC | CVSSLRTGIFYGYTF
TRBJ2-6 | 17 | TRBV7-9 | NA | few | TGTGCCAGCAGCTTAGGTTGGCGGAGCTCTGGGGCCAACGTCCTGACTTTC | CASSLGWRSSGANVLTF
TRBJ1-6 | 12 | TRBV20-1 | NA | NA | TGCAGTGCTAGAGATTTTGATTCACCCCTCCACTTT | CSARDFDSPLHF
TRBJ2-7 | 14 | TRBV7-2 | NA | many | TGTGCCAGCAGCGAAGGAGCGGAGACCTACGAGCAGTACTTC | CASSEGAETYEQYF
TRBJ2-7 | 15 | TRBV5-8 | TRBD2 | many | TGTGCCAGCAGCTTAGGGACTAGCGGGAGGGCCTCCCAGTACTTC | CASSLGTSGRASQYF
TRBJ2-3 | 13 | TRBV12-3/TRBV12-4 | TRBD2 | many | TGTGCCAGCAGTTTGGGACTAGCGGGGGATCTAATTTTT | CASSLGLAGDLIF
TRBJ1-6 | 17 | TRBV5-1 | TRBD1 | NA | TGCGCCAGCAGCTTGGGACAGGGGATTCAAGCGAGATCACCCCTCCACTTT | CASSLGQGIQARSPLHF
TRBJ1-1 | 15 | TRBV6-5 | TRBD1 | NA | TGTGCCAGCAGTTACTCGAGAGGGGGCGGCACTGAAGCTTTCTTT | CASSYSRGGGTEAFF
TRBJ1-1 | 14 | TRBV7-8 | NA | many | TGTGCCAGCAGCTTAATGGGGGCGCCCCCTGAAGCTTTCTTT | CASSLMGAPPEAFF
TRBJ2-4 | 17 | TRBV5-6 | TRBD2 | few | TGTGCCAGCAGCTTGGGGGCTAGCGGGATCACCAAAAACATTCAGTACTTC | CASSLGASGITKNIQYF
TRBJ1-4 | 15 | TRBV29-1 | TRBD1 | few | TGCAGCGTCCTGGGATCGGGACAGGGGGCCGAAAAACTGTTTTTT | CSVLGSGQGAEKLFF
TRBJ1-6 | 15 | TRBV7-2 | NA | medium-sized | TGTGCCAGCAGCTTAAGCCAGGGAGGCAATTCACCCCTCCACTTT | CASSLSQGGNSPLHF
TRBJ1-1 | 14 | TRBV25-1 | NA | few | TGTGCCAGCAGTGAATATAAAACAGTCACTGAAGCTTTCTTT | CASSEYKTVTEAFF
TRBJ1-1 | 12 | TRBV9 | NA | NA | TGTGCCAGCAGCAAGACAGGCACTGAAGCTTTCTTT | CASSKTGTEAFF